This T cell receptor (beta chain) is from a study of T cell changes during pregnancy in multiple sclerosis. Sequenced by immunoSEQ multiplex PCR; TCRdb stores in-frame clones only, minus some. The sample includes tens of thousands of clones, approximately 91% seen only once; the top ten take 1.4%. This material consisted of peripheral blood, taken in the third trimester of pregnancy. The receptor comes from a female donor with multiple sclerosis, enrolled in a pregnancy study.

This chain's CDR3 is CASSFWGGNTEAFF. CDR3 nucleotide sequence: TGTGCCAGCAGTTTTTGGGGCGGGAACACTGAAGCTTTCTTT. The V and J genes are TRBV28 and TRBJ1-1; D might be TRBD1 (5 bases). The germline V gene has CDR1 MDHEN and CDR2 SYDVKM. V lost 3 bases to trimming and J lost 1 base, with 9 bases between them. The CDR3 spans 14 residues.